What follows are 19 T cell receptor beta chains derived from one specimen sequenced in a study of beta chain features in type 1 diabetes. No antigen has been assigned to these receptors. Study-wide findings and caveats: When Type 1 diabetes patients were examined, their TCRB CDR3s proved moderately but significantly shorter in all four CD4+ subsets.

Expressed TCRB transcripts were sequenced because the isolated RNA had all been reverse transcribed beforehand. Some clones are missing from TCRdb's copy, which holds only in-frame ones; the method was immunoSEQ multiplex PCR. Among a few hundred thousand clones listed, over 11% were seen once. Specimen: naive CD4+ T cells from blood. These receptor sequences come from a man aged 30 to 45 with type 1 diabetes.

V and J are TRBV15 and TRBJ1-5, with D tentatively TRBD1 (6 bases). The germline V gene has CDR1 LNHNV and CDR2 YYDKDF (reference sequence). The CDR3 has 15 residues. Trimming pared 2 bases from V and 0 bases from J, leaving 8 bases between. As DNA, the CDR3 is TGTGCCACCAGCAGATCAGGGGATAGCAATCAGCCCCAGCATTTT. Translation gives CATSRSGDSNQPQHF.

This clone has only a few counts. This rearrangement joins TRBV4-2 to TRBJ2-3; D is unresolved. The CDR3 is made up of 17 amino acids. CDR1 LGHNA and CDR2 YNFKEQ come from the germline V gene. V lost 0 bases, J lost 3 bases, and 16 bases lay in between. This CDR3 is CASSQDIRVVKTDTQYF. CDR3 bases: TGTGCCAGCAGCCAAGATATACGGGTCGTAAAGACAGATACGCAGTATTTT.

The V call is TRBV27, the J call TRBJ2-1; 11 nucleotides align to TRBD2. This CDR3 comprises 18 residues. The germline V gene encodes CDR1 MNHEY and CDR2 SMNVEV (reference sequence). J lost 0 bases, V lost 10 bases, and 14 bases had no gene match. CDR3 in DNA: TGTGCCACAAGCAGTCTACTAGCGGGAGTAGACTCCTACAATGAGCAGTTCTTC. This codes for CATSSLLAGVDSYNEQFF.

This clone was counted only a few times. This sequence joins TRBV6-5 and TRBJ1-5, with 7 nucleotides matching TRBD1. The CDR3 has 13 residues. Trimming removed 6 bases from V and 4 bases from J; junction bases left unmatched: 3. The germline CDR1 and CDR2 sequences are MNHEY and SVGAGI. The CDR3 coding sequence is TGTGCCAGCAGCCGACAGGGTAATCAGCCCCAGCATTTT. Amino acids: CASSRQGNQPQHF.

In DNA form, the CDR3 reads TGTGCCAGCAGCTTTACCGGGACAAGTTACTACGAGCAGTACTTC. It yields the protein CASSFTGTSYYEQYF. The chain uses TRBV7-2 and TRBJ2-7; D may be TRBD1 (6 bases). CDR3 length: 15 residues. The germline gives CDR1 SGHTA, CDR2 FQGNSA. V was shortened by 3 bases and J by 3 bases, with 15 bases between the two germline ends.

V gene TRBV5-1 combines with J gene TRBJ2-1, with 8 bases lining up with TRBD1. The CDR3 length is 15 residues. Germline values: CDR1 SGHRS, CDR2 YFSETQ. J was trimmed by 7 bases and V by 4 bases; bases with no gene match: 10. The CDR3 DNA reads TGCGCCAGCAGCCCTCGTCCGGGGACAGGTAATGAGCAGTTCTTC. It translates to CASSPRPGTGNEQFF.

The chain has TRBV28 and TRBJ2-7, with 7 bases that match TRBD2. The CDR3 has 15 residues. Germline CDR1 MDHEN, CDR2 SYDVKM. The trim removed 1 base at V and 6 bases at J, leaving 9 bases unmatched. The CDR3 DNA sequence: TGTGCCAGCAGTTTATTCGGGGGGACCCCTGTCGAGCAGTACTTC. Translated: CASSLFGGTPVEQYF.

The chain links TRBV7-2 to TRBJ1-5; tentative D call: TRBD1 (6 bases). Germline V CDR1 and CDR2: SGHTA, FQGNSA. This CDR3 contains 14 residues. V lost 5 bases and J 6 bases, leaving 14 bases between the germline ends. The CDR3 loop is CASSQGTLGQPQHF. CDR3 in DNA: TGTGCCAGCAGCCAGGGGACATTGGGTCAGCCCCAGCATTTT.

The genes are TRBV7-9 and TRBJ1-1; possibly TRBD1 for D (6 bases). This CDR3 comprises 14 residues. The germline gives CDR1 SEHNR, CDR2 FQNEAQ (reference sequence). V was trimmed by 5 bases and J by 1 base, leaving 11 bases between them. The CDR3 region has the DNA TGTGCCAGCAGCCGCAGGGGCGAGAACACTGAAGCTTTCTTT. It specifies CASSRRGENTEAFF.

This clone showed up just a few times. The CDR3 region has the DNA TGCGCCAGCAGCCAACCTCGGGAGTCGTTAGTGTACAATGAGCAGTTCTTC. It encodes CASSQPRESLVYNEQFF. The V call is TRBV5-1, the J call TRBJ2-1, with D possibly being TRBD2 (6 bases). The CDR3 totals 17 residues. The V end lost 4 bases, the J end lost 4 bases, and 21 bases lay between the germline ends. Germline V gene sequence: CDR1 SGHRS, CDR2 YFSETQ.

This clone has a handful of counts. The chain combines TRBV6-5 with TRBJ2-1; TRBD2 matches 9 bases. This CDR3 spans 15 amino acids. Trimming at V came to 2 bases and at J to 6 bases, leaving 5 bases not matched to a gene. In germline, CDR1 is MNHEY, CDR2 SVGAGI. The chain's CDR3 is CASSYVSSGANEQFF. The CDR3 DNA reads TGTGCCAGCAGTTACGTGTCTAGCGGGGCCAATGAGCAGTTCTTC.

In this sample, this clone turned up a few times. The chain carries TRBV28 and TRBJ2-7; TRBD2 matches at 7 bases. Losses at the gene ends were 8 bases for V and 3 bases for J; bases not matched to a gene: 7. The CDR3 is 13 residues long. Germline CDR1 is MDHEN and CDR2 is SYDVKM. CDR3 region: CASAGTKLYEQYF. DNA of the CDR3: TGTGCCAGCGCCGGGACTAAGCTCTACGAGCAGTACTTC.

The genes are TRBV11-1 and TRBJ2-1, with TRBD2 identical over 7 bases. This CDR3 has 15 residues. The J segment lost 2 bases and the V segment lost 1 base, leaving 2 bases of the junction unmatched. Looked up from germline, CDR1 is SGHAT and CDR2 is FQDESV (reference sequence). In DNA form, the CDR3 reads TGTGCCAGCAGCTTAGGAGGGACTACCTACAATGAGCAGTTCTTC. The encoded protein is CASSLGGTTYNEQFF.

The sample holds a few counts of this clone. The CDR3 protein is CASSQDGAGDREAFF. The CDR3 DNA reads TGTGCCAGCAGCCAAGATGGCGCCGGGGATAGAGAAGCTTTCTTT. The V gene is TRBV4-2, the J gene TRBJ1-1; D is unresolved. Germline V CDR1 and CDR2: LGHNA, YNFKEQ. CDR3 length equals 15 residues. V lost 0 bases and J 8 bases, leaving 16 bases between the germline ends.

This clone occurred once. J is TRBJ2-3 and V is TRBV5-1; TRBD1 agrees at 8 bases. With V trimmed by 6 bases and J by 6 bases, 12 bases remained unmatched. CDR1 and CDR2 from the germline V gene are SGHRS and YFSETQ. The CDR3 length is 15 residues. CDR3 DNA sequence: TGCGCCAGCAATCGGAGACAGGGGCCCGGGGATACGCAGTATTTT. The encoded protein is CASNRRQGPGDTQYF.

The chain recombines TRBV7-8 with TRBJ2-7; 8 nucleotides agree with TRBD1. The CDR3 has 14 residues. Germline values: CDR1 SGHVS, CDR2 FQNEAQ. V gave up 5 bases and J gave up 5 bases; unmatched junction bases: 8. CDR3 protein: CASSLGQGWNEQYF. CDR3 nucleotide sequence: TGTGCCAGCAGCCTCGGACAGGGTTGGAACGAGCAGTACTTC.

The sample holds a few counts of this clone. The chain's CDR3 is CASSLLGTGSNVLTF. DNA for the CDR3: TGTGCCAGCAGCCTCCTTGGGACAGGGTCCAACGTCCTGACTTTC. The rearrangement uses TRBV7-2 and TRBJ2-6; TRBD1 matches at 9 bases. CDR1 is SGHTA and CDR2 is FQGNSA in the germline V gene. With V trimmed by 5 bases and J by 8 bases, 7 bases remained unmatched. The CDR3 spans 15 residues.

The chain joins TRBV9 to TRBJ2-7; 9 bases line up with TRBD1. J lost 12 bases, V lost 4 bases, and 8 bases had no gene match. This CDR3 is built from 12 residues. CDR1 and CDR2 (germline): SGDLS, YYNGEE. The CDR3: CASSNYRGRMYF. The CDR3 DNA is TGTGCCAGCAGCAACTACAGGGGGCGCATGTACTTC. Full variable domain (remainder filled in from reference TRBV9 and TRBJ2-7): DSGVTQTPKHLITATGQRVTLRCSPRSGDLSVYWYQQSLDQGLQFLIQYYNGEERAKGNILERFSAQQFPDLHSELNLSSLELGDSALYFCASSNYRGRMYFGPGTRLTVT.

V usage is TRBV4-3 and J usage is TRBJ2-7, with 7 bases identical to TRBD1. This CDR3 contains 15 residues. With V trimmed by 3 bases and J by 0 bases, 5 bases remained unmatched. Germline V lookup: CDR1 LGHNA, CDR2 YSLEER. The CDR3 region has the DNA TGCGCCAGCAGCCACGGACAGGACCTCTCCTACGAGCAGTACTTC. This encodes CASSHGQDLSYEQYF.